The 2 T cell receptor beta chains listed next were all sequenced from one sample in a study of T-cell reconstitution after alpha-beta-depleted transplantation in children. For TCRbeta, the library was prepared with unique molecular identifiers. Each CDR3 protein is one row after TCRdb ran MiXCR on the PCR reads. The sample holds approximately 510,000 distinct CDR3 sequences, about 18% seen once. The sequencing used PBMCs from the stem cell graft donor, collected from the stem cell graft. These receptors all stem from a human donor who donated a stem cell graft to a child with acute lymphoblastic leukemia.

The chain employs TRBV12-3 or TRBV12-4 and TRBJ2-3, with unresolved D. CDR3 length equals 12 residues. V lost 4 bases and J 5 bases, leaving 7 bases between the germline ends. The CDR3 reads CASSWYEDTQYF. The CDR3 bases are TGTGCCAGCAGTTGGTATGAAGATACGCAGTATTTT.

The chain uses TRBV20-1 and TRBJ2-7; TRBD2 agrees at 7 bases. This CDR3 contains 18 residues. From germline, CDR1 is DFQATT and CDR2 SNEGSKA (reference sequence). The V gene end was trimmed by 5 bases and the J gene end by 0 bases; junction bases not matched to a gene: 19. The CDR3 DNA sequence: TGCAGTGCTTCAGCTACTAGCGAGGCGCACCTCATCTCCTACGAGCAGTACTTC. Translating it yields CSASATSEAHLISYEQYF.